This T cell receptor (beta chain) was documented in a study of Graves' ophthalmopathy and Graves' hyperthyroidism. Researchers took RNA transcripts and amplified TCR beta CDR3 regions from them. HTBI-primed first-round RT-PCR preceded second-round multiplex PCR. TCRdb analysed the multiplex PCR reads with MiXCR anew, one entry per CDR3 protein. The sample yields about 740,000 distinct CDR3 sequences, 35% to 50% seen once. V was shortened by 2 bases and J by 0 bases, with 20 bases between the two germline ends. The CDR3 spans 18 residues. The germline gives CDR1 MNHEY, CDR2 SVGEGT. The diagnosis was founded upon clinical symptoms, serum thyroxine, TRAb, thyroid ultrasound and orbital computed tomography. PBMCs stemmed from roughly 9.4 ml of fresh peripheral blood.

The sequenced sample consisted of peripheral blood. The sequence was collected from an adult man with Graves' ophthalmopathy. The chain combines TRBV6-2 or TRBV6-3 with TRBJ2-7; D might be TRBD2 (6 bases). CDR3 loop: CASSYPTRGSRSSYEQYF. For the CDR3, the DNA is TGTGCCAGCAGTTACCCCACGCGGGGCAGTCGGAGCTCCTACGAGCAGTACTTC.